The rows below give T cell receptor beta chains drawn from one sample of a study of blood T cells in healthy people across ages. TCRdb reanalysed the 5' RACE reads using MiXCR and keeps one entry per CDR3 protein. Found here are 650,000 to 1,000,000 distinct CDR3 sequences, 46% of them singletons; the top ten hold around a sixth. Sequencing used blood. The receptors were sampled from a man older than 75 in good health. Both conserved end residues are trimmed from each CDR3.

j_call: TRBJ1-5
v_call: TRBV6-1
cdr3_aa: ASLGSLGDQPQH

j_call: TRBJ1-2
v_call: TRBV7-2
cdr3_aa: ASSLGSAGGYGYT

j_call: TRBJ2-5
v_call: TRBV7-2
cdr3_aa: ASLAGGPETQY

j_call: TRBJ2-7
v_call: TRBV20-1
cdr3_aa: SAELAGVSEQY

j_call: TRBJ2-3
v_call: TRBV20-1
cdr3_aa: SAAGDSDTQY

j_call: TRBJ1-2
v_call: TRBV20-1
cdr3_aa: SSLGTGTYGYGYT

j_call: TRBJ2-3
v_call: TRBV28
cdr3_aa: ASSFPPGGDTQY

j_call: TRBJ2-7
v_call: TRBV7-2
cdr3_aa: ASSPRTRGNEQY

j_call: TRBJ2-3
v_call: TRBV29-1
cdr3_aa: SVAGDTQY

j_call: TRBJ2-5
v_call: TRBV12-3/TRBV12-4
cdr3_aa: ASRSGGAQY

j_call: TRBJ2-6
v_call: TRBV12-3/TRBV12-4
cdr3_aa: ASSPRAGISGANVLT

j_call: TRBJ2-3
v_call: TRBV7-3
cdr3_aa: ASSARGEKDTQY

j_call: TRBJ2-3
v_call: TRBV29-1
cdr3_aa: SVETGADTQY

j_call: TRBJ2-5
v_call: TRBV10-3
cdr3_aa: AIMDRNQETQY

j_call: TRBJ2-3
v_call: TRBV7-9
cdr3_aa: ASSSVQGADTQY

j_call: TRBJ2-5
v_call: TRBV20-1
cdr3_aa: SASPGSGRETQY

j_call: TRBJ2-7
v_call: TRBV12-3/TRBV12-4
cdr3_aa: ASSALSGRSGEQY

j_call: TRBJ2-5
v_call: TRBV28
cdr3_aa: ASSSVRVAGGGETQY

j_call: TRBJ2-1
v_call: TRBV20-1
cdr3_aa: SARDIAASSYNEQF

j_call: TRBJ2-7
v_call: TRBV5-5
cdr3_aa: ASSRRTVYEQY

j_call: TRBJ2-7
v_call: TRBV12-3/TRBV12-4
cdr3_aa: AISPPSTGISHEQY

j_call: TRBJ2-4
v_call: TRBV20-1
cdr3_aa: SAREGPYAGTSGAVLAKNIQY

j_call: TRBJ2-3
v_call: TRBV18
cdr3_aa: ASSLLLAGANTDTQY

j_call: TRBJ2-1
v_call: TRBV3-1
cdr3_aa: ASSQDLGTSEYNEQF

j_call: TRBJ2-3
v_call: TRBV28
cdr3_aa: ASELPGGDTQY